These 9 T cell receptor beta chains came from one sample sequenced in a study of T cell responses to AZD1222 COVID-19 vaccine. TCRdb's table, derived via immunoSEQ multiplex PCR, lists solely in-frame clones and lacks some. The table records about 140,000 clones, 85% to 90% of them present only once. The sample consisted of peripheral blood, taken on day 0 of AZD1222 vaccination. Receptors originate from an adult in good health.

The CDR3 is CASSLEGYSLDEQFF. DNA of the CDR3: TGCGCCAGCAGCTTGGAGGGCTATTCTCTCGATGAGCAGTTCTTC. The chain is built from TRBV5-1 and TRBJ2-1; D remains unclear. The length of the CDR3 is 15 residues. With 0 bases removed from V and 8 bases from J, the gap between germline ends came to 15 bases. From germline, CDR1 is SGHRS and CDR2 YFSETQ. The full variable domain, in which reference TRBV5-1 and TRBJ2-1 provide the parts outside the CDR3, is KAGVTQTPRYLIKTRGQQVTLSCSPISGHRSVSWYQQTPGQGLQFLFEYFSETQRNKGNFPGRFSGRQFSNSRSEMNVSTLELGDSALYLCASSLEGYSLDEQFFGPGTRLTVL.

The chain carries TRBV7-2 and TRBJ1-5, with D tentatively TRBD1 (5 bases). Trimming shortened V by 1 base and J by 3 bases, and 10 bases separated the two germline ends. Germline assignment: CDR1 SGHTA and CDR2 FQGNSA. The CDR3 totals 15 residues. The CDR3 DNA reads TGTGCCAGCAGCTTAGAGGCAGGGTACAATCAGCCCCAGCATTTT. Translation gives CASSLEAGYNQPQHF. Together with reference TRBV7-2 and TRBJ1-5, the CDR3 gives the full variable domain: GAGVSQSPSNKVTEKGKDVELRCDPISGHTALYWYRQSLGQGLEFLIYFQGNSAPDKSGLPSDRFSAERTGGSVSTLTIQRTQQEDSAVYLCASSLEAGYNQPQHFGDGTRLSIL.

V gene TRBV5-5 combines with J gene TRBJ2-7, with 8 bases fitting TRBD1. Germline CDR1 reads SGHKS; CDR2 reads YYEKEE (reference sequence). The ends lost 4 bases at V and 2 bases at J; junction bases unmatched: 2. This CDR3 spans 13 amino acids. The CDR3 loop is CASSRQGTYEQYF. DNA of the CDR3: TGTGCCAGCAGCCGACAGGGGACCTACGAGCAGTACTTC.

J is TRBJ2-3 and V is TRBV7-9; D is ambiguous. The germline gives CDR1 SEHNR, CDR2 FQNEAQ (reference sequence). With 6 bases removed from V and 0 bases from J, the gap between germline ends came to 13 bases. The CDR3 is 15 amino acids. CDR3 nucleotides: TGTGCCAGCAGTCCGGACGGCTCTAGCACAGATACGCAGTATTTT. Its translation is CASSPDGSSTDTQYF.

The chain combines TRBV4-1 with TRBJ1-2; 7 bases are shared with TRBD1. CDR3 size: 13 residues. J was trimmed by 4 bases and V by 6 bases; bases with no gene match: 5. Germline CDR1 MGHRA, CDR2 YSYEKL. The CDR3 nucleotides are TGCGCCAGCAGTAGGGACAGCCCCTATGGCTACACCTTC. Encoded protein: CASSRDSPYGYTF.

This chain connects TRBV19 to TRBJ1-2, with TRBD1 as a possible D gene (5 bases). The CDR3 is 13 amino acids. CDR1 is LNHDA, CDR2 SQIVND, per germline (reference sequence). The germline V and J ends were trimmed by 8 bases and 5 bases, with 15 bases remaining between them. The CDR3: CASEEGRGYGYTF. In DNA, the CDR3 is TGTGCCAGTGAAGAGGGTAGGGGATATGGCTACACCTTC.

Only one count was recorded for this clone. The chain joins TRBV7-8 to TRBJ2-3, with TRBD1 matching over 10 bases. V gave up 4 bases and J gave up 5 bases; unmatched junction bases: 3. CDR1 SGHVS and CDR2 FQNEAQ come from the germline V gene. The CDR3 has 14 residues. In nucleotides, the CDR3 is TGTGCCAGCAGCTCCCGGGACAGGGGAGATACGCAGTATTTT. Protein sequence: CASSSRDRGDTQYF.

This CDR3 is CASSPLRNYGYTF. The CDR3 DNA follows: TGTGCCAGCAGCCCCTTACGTAACTATGGCTACACCTTC. The J gene is TRBJ1-2, the V gene TRBV12-3 or TRBV12-4; D remains unclear. This CDR3 spans 13 amino acids. Trimming removed 6 bases from V and 1 base from J, with 9 bases in between.

The rearrangement links TRBV4-1 to TRBJ2-7, with D perhaps TRBD2 (5 bases). Deletions cut 8 bases from V and 2 bases from J, with 22 bases between. The CDR3 loop spans 16 amino acids. The germline CDR1 and CDR2 sequences are MGHRA and YSYEKL. This chain's CDR3 is CASSHQLREATYEQYF. CDR3 nucleotide sequence: TGCGCCAGCTCCCACCAGTTACGGGAAGCGACCTACGAGCAGTACTTC.